What follows are 20 T cell receptor beta chains derived from one specimen sequenced in a study of T cell responses to AZD1222 COVID-19 vaccine. Libraries were prepared by immunoSEQ multiplex PCR; TCRdb keeps only in-frame clonotypes and omits some of them. The sample yields 35,000 to 45,000 clones, 65% to 85% seen once. The sample in question was peripheral blood, obtained 28 days after the second AZD1222 dose. Receptors originate from an adult who received the AZD1222 COVID-19 vaccine.

The chain employs TRBV2 and TRBJ1-2; no firm D call. Germline loops: CDR1 SNHLY, CDR2 FYNNEI. Trimming removed 3 bases from V and 5 bases from J, with 16 bases in between. The CDR3 covers 15 residues. CDR3 sequence: CASSETKAPGYGYTF. CDR3 bases: TGTGCCAGCAGTGAGACGAAGGCCCCTGGGTATGGCTACACCTTC.

The V and J genes are TRBV3-1 (or the pseudogene TRBV3-2) and TRBJ1-1; the D is unclear. The CDR3 length is 12 residues. Germline CDR1 and CDR2: LGHDT and YNNKEL (reference sequence). V was cut by 8 bases and J by 0 bases, with 7 bases left in between. DNA of the CDR3: TGTGCCAGCCGTACTCTGAACACTGAAGCTTTCTTT. Protein product: CASRTLNTEAFF.

This sequence joins TRBV5-1 and TRBJ1-2; D is possibly TRBD1 (5 bases). Germline CDR1 is SGHRS and CDR2 is YFSETQ. The CDR3 runs to 13 residues. Trimming cost V 0 bases and J 4 bases, with 7 bases left between them. The CDR3 reads CASSLGGGYGYTF. CDR3 in DNA: TGCGCCAGCAGCTTGGGCGGGGGCTATGGCTACACCTTC.

The J gene is TRBJ1-6, the V gene TRBV11-2; maybe TRBD1 (5 bases). This CDR3 has 12 amino acids. With 4 bases removed from V and 8 bases from J, the gap between germline ends came to 6 bases. Germline assignment: CDR1 SGHAT and CDR2 FQNNGV. The CDR3 coding sequence is TGTGCCAGCAGCTCGGGGGATTCACCCCTCCACTTT. Protein product: CASSSGDSPLHF.

This clone was found once. The gene calls are TRBV5-4 and TRBJ1-2; possibly TRBD1 for D (6 bases). The germline CDR1 and CDR2 sequences are SGHNT and YYREEE (reference sequence). The CDR3 extends over 12 amino acids. Trimming removed 0 bases from V and 8 bases from J, with 8 bases in between. The CDR3 spells CASSLVGGGYTF. As DNA, the CDR3 is TGTGCCAGCAGCTTGGTAGGGGGAGGCTACACCTTC.

This chain joins TRBV6-5 and TRBJ2-3; the D gene is possibly TRBD2 (5 bases). V was trimmed by 7 bases and J by 1 base, leaving 12 bases between them. Germline CDR1 MNHEY, CDR2 SVGAGI. The length of the CDR3 is 14 residues. CDR3 in DNA: TGTGCCAGCAATAGAGGGTCAGGCACAGATACGCAGTATTTT. Protein: CASNRGSGTDTQYF.

Relative to its sample, this clone is medium-sized. The chain carries TRBV9 and TRBJ1-6; TRBD1 aligns across 9 bases. CDR3 length: 15 residues. Germline V CDR1 and CDR2: SGDLS, YYNGEE. The trim removed 1 base at V and 7 bases at J, leaving 3 bases unmatched. The CDR3 sequence is CASSVHGTGNSPLHF. CDR3 nucleotides: TGTGCCAGCAGCGTACACGGGACAGGGAATTCACCCCTCCACTTT.

This chain joins TRBV6-6 and TRBJ2-1; a possible D gene is TRBD1 (8 bases). Germline assignment: CDR1 MNHNY and CDR2 SVGAGI (reference sequence). The CDR3 contains 16 residues. V lost 6 bases and J 4 bases, leaving 19 bases between the germline ends. CDR3 coding DNA: TGTGCCAGCAGCTTGAGGACAGGGAGGGGATACAATGAGCAGTTCTTC. This encodes CASSLRTGRGYNEQFF.

The chain combines TRBV11-3 with TRBJ1-1; tentative D call: TRBD1 (5 bases). Trimming left V 5 bases short and J 7 bases short, with 20 bases between. The CDR3 runs 15 residues. The V gene's germline CDR1 is SGHNT and CDR2 YENEEA. CDR3 sequence: CASSEEVRGPVEAFF. The CDR3 DNA is TGTGCCAGCAGCGAAGAGGTTAGGGGACCTGTTGAAGCTTTCTTT.

The V call is TRBV5-4, the J call TRBJ2-1; D is ambiguous. Germline V lookup: CDR1 SGHNT, CDR2 YYREEE (reference sequence). The CDR3 contains 14 residues. Trimming pared 0 bases from V and 0 bases from J, leaving 4 bases between. The CDR3 loop reads CASSLDSSYNEQFF. CDR3 nucleotide sequence: TGTGCCAGCAGCTTGGACAGCTCCTACAATGAGCAGTTCTTC.

The CDR3 loop reads CASRREAEAFF. DNA of the CDR3: TGTGCCAGCAGGAGGGAGGCTGAAGCTTTCTTT. This rearrangement joins TRBV2 to TRBJ1-1, with D unclear. Trimming pared 6 bases from V and 6 bases from J, leaving 8 bases between. Looked up from germline, CDR1 is SNHLY and CDR2 is FYNNEI. The CDR3 length is 11 residues.

The rearrangement uses TRBV7-9 and TRBJ1-4, with a tentative D call TRBD1 (5 bases). Trimming removed 4 bases from V and 8 bases from J, with 20 bases in between. Germline lookup yields CDR1 SEHNR and CDR2 FQNEAQ (reference sequence). This CDR3 contains 16 residues. CDR3 region: CASSSTKGVPGEKLFF. In DNA, the CDR3 is TGTGCCAGCAGCTCAACTAAAGGGGTCCCAGGGGAAAAACTGTTTTTT. Full variable domain (rest looked up from reference TRBV7-9 and TRBJ1-4): DTGVSQNPRHKITKRGQNVTFRCDPISEHNRLYWYRQTLGQGPEFLTYFQNEAQLEKSRLLSDRFSAERPKGSFSTLEIQRTEQGDSAMYLCASSSTKGVPGEKLFFGSGTQLSVL.

J is TRBJ1-5 and V is TRBV25-1, with 7 bases aligning to TRBD1. CDR1 and CDR2 from the germline V gene are MGHDK and SYGVNS. The CDR3 length is 15 residues. V shed 6 bases and J 2 bases; nucleotides not matched to a gene: 7. The CDR3 DNA sequence: TGTGCCAGCAGAGCGACAGGGAGCGGCAATCAGCCCCAGCATTTT. Translation gives CASRATGSGNQPQHF.

The chain joins TRBV24-1 to TRBJ2-2, with 10 bases fitting TRBD1. Germline CDR1 KGHDR, CDR2 SFDVKD. J gave up 1 base and V 2 bases, and 6 bases lay outside the gene matches. The CDR3 length is 18 residues. Here the CDR3 DNA reads TGTGCCACCAGTGATTGGACAGGGGGGACCAAGAACACCGGGGAGCTGTTTTTT. Residues: CATSDWTGGTKNTGELFF.

The chain uses TRBV2 and TRBJ1-5, with 7 bases identical to TRBD1. Germline V gene data show CDR1 as SNHLY and CDR2 as FYNNEI. After removal of 6 bases from V and 4 bases from J, the junction contained 9 bases not matched to a gene. The CDR3 spans 15 residues. This CDR3 reads CASRTGTDRNQPQHF. CDR3 DNA: TGTGCCAGCAGAACCGGGACAGATAGGAATCAGCCCCAGCATTTT.

The chain employs TRBV9 and TRBJ1-3, with TRBD1 matching over 8 bases. CDR3 length equals 15 residues. Per germline, CDR1 SGDLS and CDR2 YYNGEE. J was trimmed by 4 bases and V by 3 bases; bases with no gene match: 6. The CDR3 region is CASSGPTGVGNTIYF. The CDR3 DNA is TGTGCCAGCAGCGGCCCGACAGGGGTCGGAAACACCATATATTTT.

The chain links TRBV11-1 to TRBJ1-4; D unclear. Germline lookup yields CDR1 SGHAT and CDR2 FQDESV (reference sequence). The CDR3 covers 14 residues. Trimming left V 6 bases short and J 8 bases short, with 16 bases between. The CDR3 sequence: CASRRNPVEEKLFF. The CDR3 nucleotides are TGTGCCAGCAGAAGGAACCCCGTCGAGGAAAAACTGTTTTTT.

This clone was recorded a few times. The chain has TRBV2 and TRBJ2-7; D gene ambiguous. The V end lost 4 bases, the J end lost 3 bases, and 10 bases lay between the germline ends. Germline-derived CDR1 and CDR2 are SNHLY and FYNNEI. The CDR3 contains 13 residues. This CDR3 is CASSAPFIYEQYF. Written as DNA, the CDR3 is TGTGCCAGCAGTGCTCCTTTTATCTACGAGCAGTACTTC.

This clone was recorded a few times. The V call is TRBV6-5, the J call TRBJ1-1; the D is unclear. V lost 2 bases and J lost 0, with 4 bases in between. This CDR3 is 13 amino acids long. The germline gives CDR1 MNHEY, CDR2 SVGAGI. Written as DNA, the CDR3 is TGTGCCAGCAGTTACCGGATGAACACTGAAGCTTTCTTT. Its translation is CASSYRMNTEAFF.

The V and J genes are TRBV15 and TRBJ2-7, with D possibly matching TRBD1 (6 bases). The CDR3 has 18 residues. Germline V gene lookup returns CDR1 LNHNV and CDR2 YYDKDF (reference sequence). V dropped 0 bases and J dropped 0 bases, with 18 bases sitting between them. The CDR3 loop reads CATSREYAQNRASYEQYF. In DNA form, the CDR3 reads TGTGCCACCAGCAGAGAATACGCGCAAAACAGGGCCTCCTACGAGCAGTACTTC.